One and the same sample provided the 27 T cell receptor beta chains below, sequenced in a study of blood T cell repertoires in COVID-19. Method: immunoSEQ multiplex PCR; TCRdb's copy keeps in-frame clones and lacks some. The sample lists about 270,000 clones, approximately 90% occurring once. The source material was PBMCs or T cells enriched from blood (not recorded which). These receptors originate from a woman under 40 with acute COVID-19.

The chain employs TRBV5-1 and TRBJ1-5, with TRBD1 identical over 8 bases. The CDR3 consists of 13 residues. CDR1 and CDR2 from the germline V gene are SGHRS and YFSETQ. The V segment lost 3 bases and the J segment 8 bases; nucleotides outside the gene matches: 4. This chain's CDR3 is CASSSQGGEPQHF. DNA of the CDR3: TGCGCCAGCAGCTCACAGGGGGGCGAGCCCCAGCATTTT.

The V gene is TRBV12-3 or TRBV12-4, the J gene TRBJ2-1, with TRBD1 identical over 9 bases. The V gene end was trimmed by 7 bases and the J gene end by 8 bases; junction bases not matched to a gene: 6. CDR3 size: 13 residues. DNA for the CDR3: TGTGCCAGCAACAGGGGGCAGGGGGATGAGCAGTTCTTC. Encoded protein: CASNRGQGDEQFF.

The chain carries TRBV6-2 or TRBV6-3 and TRBJ1-1, with 10 bases fitting TRBD1. Trimming took 5 bases from V and 12 from J; bases not matched to a gene: 6. The CDR3 is 12 residues long. CDR1 is MNHEY and CDR2 is SVGEGT in the germline V gene. The CDR3 DNA is TGTGCCAGCAGTACCCGACAGGGGGCAACTTTCTTT. This gives the protein CASSTRQGATFF.

This chain links TRBV27 with TRBJ1-1; D remains ambiguous. Looked up from germline, CDR1 is MNHEY and CDR2 is SMNVEV (reference sequence). V was trimmed by 4 bases and J by 1 base, leaving 13 bases between them. This CDR3 contains 15 residues. The CDR3 coding sequence is TGTGCCAGCAGTTCCTCGACTGGGAGGAACACTGAAGCTTTCTTT. Its protein is CASSSSTGRNTEAFF.

The chain employs TRBV11-3 and TRBJ2-3; D possibly corresponds to TRBD1 (6 bases). With 4 bases removed from V and 4 bases from J, the gap between germline ends came to 18 bases. The CDR3 sequence is 16 residues long. Germline lookup yields CDR1 SGHNT and CDR2 YENEEA. The CDR3 bases are TGTGCCAGCAGCTCCGGTTTGTCTCCAGGGGCAGATACGCAGTATTTT. It codes for CASSSGLSPGADTQYF.

The chain uses TRBV7-8 and TRBJ1-1; 7 nucleotides align to TRBD1. This CDR3 region has 16 residues. Germline loops: CDR1 SGHVS, CDR2 FQNEAQ. Trimming cost V 4 bases and J 7 bases; bases outside gene matches: 15. DNA of the CDR3: TGTGCCAGCAGCTCTAGACAGGGCGGAGGATTAATTGAAGCTTTCTTT. Residues: CASSSRQGGGLIEAFF.

This chain uses TRBV7-8 with TRBJ1-4; D is unresolved. The CDR3 consists of 14 residues. V was shortened by 2 bases and J by 8 bases, with 12 bases between the two germline ends. The germline V gene encodes CDR1 SGHVS and CDR2 FQNEAQ. In DNA, the CDR3 is TGTGCCAGCAGCTTACGGGAGCTAGGGGAAAAACTGTTTTTT. Protein sequence: CASSLRELGEKLFF.

This chain links TRBV5-1 with TRBJ2-6; TRBD1 aligns across 8 bases. Germline V gene data show CDR1 as SGHRS and CDR2 as YFSETQ. After removal of 5 bases from V and 0 bases from J, the junction contained 7 bases not matched to a gene. The CDR3 consists of 17 residues. Written as DNA, the CDR3 is TGCGCCAGCAGAAGGGGACAGGAAGACTCTGGGGCCAACGTCCTGACTTTC. Its translation: CASRRGQEDSGANVLTF.

The V call is TRBV19, the J call TRBJ2-1; maybe TRBD1 (6 bases). Germline CDR1 is LNHDA and CDR2 is SQIVND (reference sequence). The ends were cut back, 3 bases at V and 1 base at J, with 13 bases in the middle. The CDR3 is 16 amino acids. The CDR3 coding sequence is TGTGCCAGTAGTATTTCAGTGGGGGCTTCCTACAATGAGCAGTTCTTC. Translating gives CASSISVGASYNEQFF.

This chain links TRBV19 with TRBJ1-3; 7 nucleotides line up with TRBD1. J lost 2 bases, V lost 7 bases, and 8 bases had no gene match. The CDR3 totals 15 residues. Germline V gene data show CDR1 as LNHDA and CDR2 as SQIVND (reference sequence). Here the CDR3 reads CASKADRVTGNTIYF. The CDR3 DNA reads TGTGCCAGTAAAGCAGACAGGGTGACTGGAAACACCATATATTTT.

V gene TRBV19 combines with J gene TRBJ2-2, with TRBD2 matching over 14 bases. CDR1 and CDR2 from the germline V gene are LNHDA and SQIVND (reference sequence). The junction had 10 bases not matched to a gene; V was cut back by 6 bases and J by 7 bases. This CDR3 contains 17 residues. The CDR3 sequence is CASSTGTSGSSYGELFF. DNA for the CDR3: TGTGCCAGTAGCACCGGGACTAGCGGGAGTAGTTACGGGGAGCTGTTTTTT.

This rearrangement joins TRBV5-1 to TRBJ2-5; D unclear. CDR1 is SGHRS, CDR2 YFSETQ, per germline. Trimming stripped 1 base from V and 4 bases from J, with 14 bases between. The CDR3 contains 15 residues. The CDR3 region is CASSLFGQAGETQYF. The CDR3 bases are TGCGCCAGCAGCTTGTTTGGCCAGGCAGGAGAGACCCAGTACTTC.

This rearrangement joins TRBV12-5 to TRBJ2-1; 8 bases match TRBD2. The V segment lost 4 bases and the J segment 0 bases; nucleotides outside the gene matches: 8. Germline V gives CDR1 LGHNT, CDR2 FRNRAP. There are 17 residues in the CDR3. This CDR3 reads CASGYLAGPSSYNEQFF. Here the CDR3 DNA reads TGTGCTAGTGGTTACCTAGCGGGTCCGAGCTCCTACAATGAGCAGTTCTTC.

The chain links TRBV9 to TRBJ2-1, with TRBD1 identical over 10 bases. The junction had 11 bases not matched to a gene; V was cut back by 4 bases and J by 7 bases. Germline V CDR1 and CDR2: SGDLS, YYNGEE. This CDR3 comprises 16 residues. Written as DNA, the CDR3 is TGTGCCAGCAGCCCTCGAGGGACAGGGGAAAGGAATGAGCAGTTCTTC. It translates to CASSPRGTGERNEQFF. Variable domain in full (rest from reference TRBV9 and TRBJ2-1): DSGVTQTPKHLITATGQRVTLRCSPRSGDLSVYWYQQSLDQGLQFLIQYYNGEERAKGNILERFSAQQFPDLHSELNLSSLELGDSALYFCASSPRGTGERNEQFFGPGTRLTVL.

J is TRBJ2-3 and V is TRBV5-5; TRBD1 agrees at 8 bases. The germline V gene encodes CDR1 SGHKS and CDR2 YYEKEE (reference sequence). V shed 7 bases and J 4 bases; nucleotides not matched to a gene: 11. The CDR3 runs 15 residues. CDR3 protein: CASASTTGGADTQYF. DNA of the CDR3: TGTGCCAGCGCATCAACTACAGGGGGAGCAGATACGCAGTATTTT.

The V and J genes are TRBV28 and TRBJ2-2; 7 positions agree with TRBD2. J was trimmed by 5 bases and V by 7 bases; bases with no gene match: 1. The CDR3 has 12 residues. Germline CDR1 and CDR2: MDHEN and SYDVKM. The CDR3 region is CASNSGTGELFF. For the CDR3, the DNA is TGTGCCAGCAATAGCGGGACCGGGGAGCTGTTTTTT.

The V and J genes are TRBV6-2 or TRBV6-3 and TRBJ2-3, with a weak D call TRBD1 (7 bases). Germline values: CDR1 MNHEY, CDR2 SVGEGT. Trimming stripped 5 bases from V and 1 base from J, with 25 bases between. CDR3 length equals 19 residues. CDR3 coding DNA: TGTGCCAGCAGTACCCCAGACAGGGTGGGCGGGATAGGCACAGATACGCAGTATTTT. The encoded protein is CASSTPDRVGGIGTDTQYF.

V and J are TRBV10-3 and TRBJ2-2; TRBD1 matches 8 bases. The germline V gene has CDR1 ENHRY and CDR2 SYGVKD. V gave up 6 bases and J gave up 6 bases; unmatched junction bases: 9. The length of the CDR3 is 15 residues. The CDR3 region has the DNA TGTGCCATCAGGGCTCCCGGGACAGGAGCCGGGGAGCTGTTTTTT. As protein: CAIRAPGTGAGELFF.

The chain has TRBV28 and TRBJ1-5; TRBD1 is a possible D gene (5 bases). V shed 3 bases and J shed 2 bases, with 17 bases lying between them. The CDR3 is 17 amino acids. From germline, CDR1 is MDHEN and CDR2 SYDVKM. DNA for the CDR3: TGTGCCAGCAGTTTGGGGCCAGGTAGCTGGGGCAATCAGCCCCAGCATTTT. Amino acid sequence: CASSLGPGSWGNQPQHF.

The chain joins TRBV2 to TRBJ1-5, with unresolved D. V was cut by 2 bases and J by 12 bases, with 14 bases left in between. The CDR3 length is 13 residues. Germline CDR1 SNHLY, CDR2 FYNNEI. Here the CDR3 DNA reads TGTGCCAGCAGTGAAATAGCGCCCGACGACCAGCATTTT. Protein sequence: CASSEIAPDDQHF.

V is TRBV5-4 and J is TRBJ2-3, with a tentative D call TRBD2 (5 bases). Germline lookup yields CDR1 SGHNT and CDR2 YYREEE (reference sequence). V gave up 5 bases and J gave up 3 bases, with 10 bases separating them. This CDR3 spans 13 amino acids. CDR3 sequence reads: CASRVEGTDTQYF. The CDR3 coding sequence is TGTGCCAGCAGGGTTGAGGGAACAGATACGCAGTATTTT.

This rearrangement joins TRBV6-6 to TRBJ2-2; possible D gene TRBD1, 6 bases. The CDR3 is 17 amino acids. Between the trimmed V and J ends, which lost 5 bases and 1 base, there was a span of 17 bases. Germline V gene sequence: CDR1 MNHNY, CDR2 SVGAGI (reference sequence). CDR3 region: CASSQGYTLENTGELFF. The CDR3, as DNA: TGTGCCAGCAGTCAGGGGTACACTCTCGAGAACACCGGGGAGCTGTTTTTT.

CDR3 sequence (DNA): TGTGCCAGCAGCCAAGTCGGTCCACGGAGTGAAAAACTGTTTTTT. Translation gives CASSQVGPRSEKLFF. The V gene is TRBV3-1 (or the pseudogene TRBV3-2), the J gene TRBJ1-4; D is undetermined. Trimming pared 1 base from V and 7 bases from J, leaving 13 bases between. CDR1 is LGHDT and CDR2 is YNNKEL in the germline V gene (reference sequence). The CDR3 is 15 residues long.

The chain carries TRBV29-1 and TRBJ2-7, with D perhaps TRBD1 (5 bases). The CDR3 runs to 13 residues. Per the germline V gene, CDR1 is SQVTM and CDR2 is ANQGSEA. V was cut by 7 bases and J by 5 bases, with 18 bases left in between. The CDR3 DNA follows: TGCAGCGCTTACCAGGGTGGGTTCAACGAGCAGTACTTC. It specifies CSAYQGGFNEQYF.

This chain links TRBV13 with TRBJ2-3, with D tentatively TRBD1 (5 bases). CDR3 length: 16 amino acids. CDR1 PRHDT and CDR2 FYEKMQ come from the germline V gene (reference sequence). V was pared by 5 bases and J by 0 bases, with 15 bases between. The CDR3 here is CASSARTKTSTDTQYF. The CDR3 DNA reads as TGTGCCAGCAGCGCGAGGACAAAAACTAGCACAGATACGCAGTATTTT.

The chain employs TRBV30 and TRBJ2-7, with D perhaps TRBD1 (5 bases). V was clipped by 2 bases and J by 2 bases, with 10 bases between them. The germline gives CDR1 GTSNPN, CDR2 SVGIG (reference sequence). The CDR3 is 13 residues long. CDR3 residues: CAWSRGRAYEQYF. The CDR3 region has the DNA TGTGCCTGGAGTAGGGGCAGGGCCTACGAGCAGTACTTC.

DNA for the CDR3: TGTGCCAGCAGTTACCGGGACATTAATACTGGAAACACCATATATTTT. This codes for CASSYRDINTGNTIYF. The chain uses TRBV28 and TRBJ1-3, with D possibly matching TRBD1 (6 bases). This CDR3 contains 16 residues. Germline V gene lookup returns CDR1 MDHEN and CDR2 SYDVKM. V dropped 4 bases and J dropped 2 bases, with 15 bases sitting between them.